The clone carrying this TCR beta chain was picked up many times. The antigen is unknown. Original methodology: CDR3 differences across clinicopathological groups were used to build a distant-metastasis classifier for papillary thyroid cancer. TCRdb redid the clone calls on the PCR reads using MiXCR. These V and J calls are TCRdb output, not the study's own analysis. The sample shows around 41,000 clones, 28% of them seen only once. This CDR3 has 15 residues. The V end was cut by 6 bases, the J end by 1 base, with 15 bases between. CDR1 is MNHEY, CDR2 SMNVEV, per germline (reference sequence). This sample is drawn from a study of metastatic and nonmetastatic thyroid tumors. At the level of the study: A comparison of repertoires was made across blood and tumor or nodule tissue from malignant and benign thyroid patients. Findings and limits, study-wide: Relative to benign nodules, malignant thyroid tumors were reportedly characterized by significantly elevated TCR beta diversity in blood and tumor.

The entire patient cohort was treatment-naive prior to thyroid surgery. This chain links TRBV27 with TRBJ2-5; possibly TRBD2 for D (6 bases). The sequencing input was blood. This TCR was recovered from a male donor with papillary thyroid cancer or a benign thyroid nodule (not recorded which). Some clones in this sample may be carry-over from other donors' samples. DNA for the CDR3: TGTGCCAGCAGACCCAGTCTAGCGTCCCAAGAGACCCAGTACTTC. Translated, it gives CASRPSLASQETQYF.